There are many counts of the clone carrying this TCR beta chain. Its cognate antigen is unknown. The sample is drawn from a study of T cell repertoires in cytomegalovirus infection. For the study at large: In public TCR beta signatures, there were indications of both CMV infection and matching HLA type. The study, taken as a whole, reports: HLA-C-restricted CMV-specific TCR beta clonotypes prevailed in the ex vivo response. There were carriers of CMV plus the relevant HLA, and cumulative public TCR beta family frequency identified them.

TCRdb passed the reads through MiXCR, listing each CDR3 protein once. This repertoire shows approximately 500,000 distinct CDR3 sequences, approximately 17% found once; its top ten account for more than 20%. After removal of 6 bases from V and 7 bases from J, the junction contained 29 bases not matched to a gene. There are 20 residues in the CDR3. In germline, CDR1 is MDHEN, CDR2 SYDVKM. Sequencing used CD8+ T cells from PBMCs. The sequence was collected from a human donor in good health (CMV status not recorded). Some clones in this sample may be carry-over from other donors' samples. This chain connects TRBV28 to TRBJ2-7; 8 bases fit TRBD1. This CDR3 reads CASSLPLDRVFKAGPGEQYF. The CDR3, as DNA: TGTGCCAGCAGCCTCCCCCTGGACAGGGTGTTTAAGGCTGGGCCAGGAGAGCAGTACTTC.